This T cell receptor beta chain was found in a study of post-analysis software for immune sequencing data (dated by TCRdb to between 2014 and 2016). About the study as a whole: Recorded disease courses included relapsing-remitting, secondary progressive and progressive-relapsing multiple sclerosis, with some patients lacking subtype annotation. The patient repertoires were compared against approximately eleven previously published healthy control repertoires obtained from donors aged 6 to 25 years. A subset of samples was prepared in parallel using single-end sample barcoding, then pooled and co-amplified after Illumina adapter ligation. General conclusions and limits of the study: The control group was slightly older than the multiple sclerosis patient group. When samples were clustered directly using the F measure, samples prepared in the same batch co-clustered strongly, which prompted a batch-effect correction. Multiple sclerosis patients had significantly lower normalized Chao1 diversity than controls, a result that suggests substantial peripheral T-cell clonal expansion. Significantly higher frequencies in patients than in controls were found for about five TRBV segments, including TRBV5-6, TRBV5-1 and TRBV20-1.

Unmatched junction bases come to 8, with V trimmed by 4 bases and J by 5 bases. The CDR3 sequence holds 16 residues, the cysteine and phenylalanine included. Here the CDR3 DNA is all that survives: 48 bases in frame from base 1. CDR1 and CDR2 are read off the germline V gene as SGHRS and YFSETQ. This clonotype has more than one count but fewer than ten. Its binding antigen is unknown. No much larger clone is present one base from it, and per-base qualities are unavailable. The library was prepared using PCR. Data came from an Illumina HiSeq 2500. To reduce PCR and sequencing biases, unique molecular identifiers were incorporated into the TCR beta cDNA libraries. Per 1 to 10 million input T cells, roughly 500,000 cDNA molecules were obtained, such that each molecule approximated one T cell. The same protocol used for the earlier healthy control dataset was applied to prepare and sequence the patient libraries. Within a given batch, samples were prepared together, multiplexed and sequenced on the same HiSeq lane. The paper's data handling went like this. Raw barcoded reads were processed with MIGEC, discarding single-read molecular identifier groups before consensus assembly and CDR3 extraction. Clonotype tables were post-analysed with VDJtools, and diversity was normalized by down-sampling all datasets to the smallest sample size. In repertoire overlap clustering, CDR3 amino acid sequences, but not nucleotide sequences, were matched to correct batch-related cross-sample contamination. The public sequencing data were trimmed at Q25 with fastp and processed into clonotypes with MiXCR by TCRdb, which kept only in-frame beta chains. Rows with one shared CDR3 protein collapse into an entry with the most common genes and DNA. The V and J calls here are based on TCRdb, not the publication. This sample gives about 200,000 distinct CDR3 sequences in total; approximately 29% of them show up just once. About 3.7% of the sample comes from the top ten.

TCR beta repertoires were profiled from peripheral blood of under 15 young patients with multiple sclerosis to demonstrate the VDJtools post-analysis software. Multiple sclerosis patients were children and adolescents aged roughly 6 to 16 years. The specimen sequenced was blood. The sequence is built from TRBV5-1 and TRBJ2-7; 14 bases in the junction line up with TRBD2. This clonotype originated in a girl younger than 18 with multiple sclerosis. CDR3 reads: CASSPGGTSGRDEQYF. The nucleotide sequence is TGCGCCAGCAGCCCTGGTGGGACTAGCGGGAGAGACGAGCAGTACTTC.